These 16 T cell receptor beta chains came from one sample sequenced in a study of blood T cell repertoires in COVID-19. TCRdb's copy holds only in-frame clones and misses some; the assay was immunoSEQ multiplex PCR. The sample shows 350,000 to 400,000 clones, 85% to 90% of them seen only once. The sample consisted of PBMCs or T cells enriched from blood (not recorded which). The receptors were gathered from a woman aged 25 to 39 with acute COVID-19.

This sequence joins TRBV2 and TRBJ2-3; perhaps TRBD2 as D (5 bases). V was trimmed by 8 bases and J by 0 bases, leaving 18 bases between them. CDR3 length equals 16 residues. Germline V gene sequence: CDR1 SNHLY, CDR2 FYNNEI. The CDR3 DNA reads as TGTGCCAGCTGGAGGACGCCGGTATCTAGCACAGATACGCAGTATTTT. Protein product: CASWRTPVSSTDTQYF. The variable domain in full, with the rest retrieved from reference TRBV2 and TRBJ2-3, is EPEVTQTPSHQVTQMGQEVILRCVPISNHLYFYWYRQILGQKVEFLVSFYNNEISEKSEIFDDQFSVERPDGSNFTLKIRSTKLEDSAMYFCASWRTPVSSTDTQYFGPGTRLTVL.

This clone was recorded once. V and J are TRBV4-1 and TRBJ2-5, with D perhaps matching TRBD1 (5 bases). Per germline, CDR1 MGHRA and CDR2 YSYEKL. V was trimmed by 6 bases and J by 6 bases, leaving 29 bases between them. CDR3 size: 18 residues. The CDR3 here is CASSDRVRGYGLGQTQYF. CDR3 nucleotide sequence: TGCGCCAGCAGTGATCGGGTTCGAGGTTATGGGTTGGGGCAGACCCAGTACTTC.

The chain couples TRBV18 to TRBJ1-2; D is perhaps TRBD1 (5 bases). This CDR3 has 16 residues. Trimming took 0 bases from V and 0 from J, leaving 11 bases between them. Germline CDR1 reads KGHSH; CDR2 reads LQKENI. The CDR3 nucleotides are TGTGCCAGCTCACCACCCCAGGGAAGAGCTAACTATGGCTACACCTTC. Translation: CASSPPQGRANYGYTF.

The chain has TRBV2 and TRBJ2-2, with 8 bases that match TRBD1. Trimming took 5 bases from V and 6 from J; bases not matched to a gene: 8. Germline V lookup: CDR1 SNHLY, CDR2 FYNNEI. This CDR3 has 15 residues. The CDR3 DNA reads TGTGCCAGCAGTCCACAGGGGGTGGTCGCCGGGGAGCTGTTTTTT. Translating gives CASSPQGVVAGELFF.

The chain couples TRBV7-2 to TRBJ2-2; D gene unclear. V dropped 0 bases and J dropped 6 bases, with 14 bases sitting between them. The V gene's germline CDR1 is SGHTA and CDR2 FQGNSA. The CDR3 contains 16 residues. For the CDR3, the DNA is TGTGCCAGCAGCTTAGCGCGTCTTAGTATCTCCGGGGAGCTGTTTTTT. Translating it yields CASSLARLSISGELFF.

The J gene is TRBJ2-1, the V gene TRBV7-9, with 9 positions matching TRBD2. V gave up 5 bases and J gave up 9 bases; unmatched junction bases: 11. CDR3 size: 15 residues. Germline assignment: CDR1 SEHNR and CDR2 FQNEAQ (reference sequence). The CDR3 DNA reads TGTGCCAGCAGCCCGAATAGCGGGGGAGGATTTGAGCAGTTCTTC. Its translation is CASSPNSGGGFEQFF. Complete variable domain (other parts from reference TRBV7-9 and TRBJ2-1): DTGVSQNPRHKITKRGQNVTFRCDPISEHNRLYWYRQTLGQGPEFLTYFQNEAQLEKSRLLSDRFSAERPKGSFSTLEIQRTEQGDSAMYLCASSPNSGGGFEQFFGPGTRLTVL.

This chain links TRBV4-1 with TRBJ1-5, with a weak D call TRBD1 (6 bases). CDR3 length: 16 amino acids. V lost 4 bases and J lost 0, with 13 bases in between. Germline V gives CDR1 MGHRA, CDR2 YSYEKL. CDR3 residues: CASSLVDSDSNQPQHF. CDR3 sequence (DNA): TGCGCCAGCAGCCTCGTGGACAGCGATAGCAATCAGCCCCAGCATTTT.

The rearrangement links TRBV9 to TRBJ1-3, with 7 positions matching TRBD1. Trimming took 3 bases from V and 1 from J; bases not matched to a gene: 1. The length of the CDR3 is 14 residues. The V gene's germline CDR1 is SGDLS and CDR2 YYNGEE. For the CDR3, the DNA is TGTGCCAGCAGCGCAGGGGGTTCTGGAAACACCATATATTTT. This encodes CASSAGGSGNTIYF.

This rearrangement joins TRBV3-1 (or the pseudogene TRBV3-2) to TRBJ2-3; possibly TRBD2 for D (6 bases). Germline-derived CDR1 and CDR2 are LGHDT and YNNKEL (reference sequence). V was shortened by 4 bases and J by 3 bases, with 14 bases between the two germline ends. The CDR3 length is 15 residues. The CDR3 DNA is TGTGCCAGCAGCCGCCGGGGGATTGGGACAGATACGCAGTATTTT. This encodes CASSRRGIGTDTQYF.

This rearrangement joins TRBV6-4 to TRBJ1-5; unclear D gene. Germline lookup yields CDR1 MRHNA and CDR2 SNTAGT. This CDR3 region has 10 residues. Trimming removed 5 bases from V and 10 bases from J, with 6 bases in between. CDR3 sequence (DNA): TGTGCCAGCAGTCCAAATCCCCAGCATTTT. It is translated as CASSPNPQHF.

The chain carries TRBV3-1 (or the pseudogene TRBV3-2) and TRBJ1-1; 7 nucleotides align to TRBD1. The trim removed 4 bases at V and 0 bases at J, leaving 8 bases unmatched. Looked up from germline, CDR1 is LGHDT and CDR2 is YNNKEL (reference sequence). The CDR3 covers 16 residues. CDR3 amino acids: CASSPRDSYMNTEAFF. The CDR3 DNA reads TGTGCCAGCAGCCCCCGGGACAGTTACATGAACACTGAAGCTTTCTTT.

Only one count was recorded for this clone. Mismatch with germline at one junction end may stem from a read error. This sequence joins TRBV9 and TRBJ2-7; 7 bases match TRBD1. Germline V gives CDR1 SGDLS, CDR2 YYNGEE. The CDR3 sequence is 16 residues long. CDR3 residues: CASSPKQGVGSSEQYF. For the CDR3, the DNA is TGTGCCAGCAGCCCCAAGCAGGGGGTTGGTTCCTCCGAGCAGTACTTC.

The chain couples TRBV7-8 to TRBJ2-7; D is perhaps TRBD1 (5 bases). This CDR3 contains 14 residues. V was clipped by 2 bases and J by 3 bases, with 11 bases between them. Germline CDR1 is SGHVS and CDR2 is FQNEAQ. CDR3 coding DNA: TGTGCCAGCAGCTTACAGGGTTCGGGCTACGAGCAGTACTTC. Residues: CASSLQGSGYEQYF.

The chain links TRBV5-1 to TRBJ2-7, with 10 bases lining up with TRBD1. Unmatched junction bases numbered 8, after V lost 4 bases and J lost 4 bases. Germline lookup yields CDR1 SGHRS and CDR2 YFSETQ. This CDR3 is 15 amino acids long. CDR3 sequence (DNA): TGCGCCAGCAGCGTCGGGGACAGGGGTTCGTACGAGCAGTACTTC. This codes for CASSVGDRGSYEQYF.

J is TRBJ2-1 and V is TRBV29-1; 9 bases map to TRBD2. Germline V gene sequence: CDR1 SQVTM, CDR2 ANQGSEA. Trimming took 1 base from V and 8 from J; bases not matched to a gene: 15. CDR3 length: 17 residues. The chain's CDR3 is CSVEVALGGGAFDEQFF. In DNA, the CDR3 is TGCAGCGTTGAAGTCGCCCTTGGCGGGGGGGCCTTCGATGAGCAGTTCTTC.

V gene TRBV18 combines with J gene TRBJ1-1, with D possibly matching TRBD1 (5 bases). V was clipped by 5 bases and J by 1 base, with 11 bases between them. CDR3 size: 14 residues. Germline V lookup: CDR1 KGHSH, CDR2 LQKENI. The CDR3 bases are TGTGCCAGCTCAGAGTCGACAGCGAACACTGAAGCTTTCTTT. Its protein product is CASSESTANTEAFF.